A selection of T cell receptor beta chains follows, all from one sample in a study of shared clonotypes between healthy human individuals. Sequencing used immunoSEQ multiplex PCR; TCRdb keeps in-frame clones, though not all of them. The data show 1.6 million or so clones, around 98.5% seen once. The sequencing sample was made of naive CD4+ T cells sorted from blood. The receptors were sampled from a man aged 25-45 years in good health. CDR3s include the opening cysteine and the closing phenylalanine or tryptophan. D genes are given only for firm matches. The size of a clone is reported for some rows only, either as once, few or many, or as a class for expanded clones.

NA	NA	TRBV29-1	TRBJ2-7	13	TGCAGCGTTGATGGGGACCGCTCCTACGAGCAGTACTTC	CSVDGDRSYEQYF
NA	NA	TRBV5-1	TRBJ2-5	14	TGCGCCAGCAGCTTGTTCGGGTTTGCAGAGACCCAGTACTTC	CASSLFGFAETQYF
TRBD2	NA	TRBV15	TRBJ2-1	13	TGTGCCACCAACCAGCGGGGCTACAATGAGCAGTTCTTC	CATNQRGYNEQFF
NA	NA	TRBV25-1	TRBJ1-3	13	TGTGCCAGCAGTGAAAGCTCTGGAAACACCATATATTTT	CASSESSGNTIYF
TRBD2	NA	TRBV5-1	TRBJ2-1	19	TGCGCCAGCAGCAAACCCCGGGAGGCAGGCGTAAGCTCCTACAATGAGCAGTTCTTC	CASSKPREAGVSSYNEQFF
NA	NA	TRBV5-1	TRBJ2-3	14	TGCGCCAGCAGCTTCTTGGCTAGCACAGATACGCAGTATTTT	CASSFLASTDTQYF
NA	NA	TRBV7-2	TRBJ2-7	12	TGTGCCAGCAGCTACTACTCCTACGAGCAGTACTTC	CASSYYSYEQYF
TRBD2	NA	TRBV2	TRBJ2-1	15	TGTGCCAGCAGTGGTAGCGGGAGGGCCTATGATGAGCAGTTCTTC	CASSGSGRAYDEQFF
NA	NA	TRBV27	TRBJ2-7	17	TGTGCCAGCAGTTCACCGGGGCCCCGTGGGGACTCCTACGAGCAGTACTTC	CASSSPGPRGDSYEQYF
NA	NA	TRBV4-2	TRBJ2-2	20	TGTGCCAGCAGCCAAGAAGGGTGGGATCGTGGCTACGCGAACACCGGGGAGCTGTTTTTT	CASSQEGWDRGYANTGELFF
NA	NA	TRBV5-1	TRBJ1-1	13	TGCGCCAGCAGCACCGGACCGACGGCTGAAGCTTTCTTT	CASSTGPTAEAFF
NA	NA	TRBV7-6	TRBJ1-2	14	TGTGCCAGCACTCCAGGGCTATTCAACTATGGCTACACCTTC	CASTPGLFNYGYTF
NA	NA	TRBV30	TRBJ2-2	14	TGTGCCTGGAAGTTTTCAGCAGGGCCCGGGGAGCTGTTTTTT	CAWKFSAGPGELFF
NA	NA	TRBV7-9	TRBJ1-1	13	TGTGCCAGCAGCTTATTAGGGGGCACTGAAGCTTTCTTT	CASSLLGGTEAFF
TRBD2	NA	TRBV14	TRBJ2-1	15	TGTGCCAGCAGCCAAAGGTATCGCGGGAGGATTGAGCAGTTCTTC	CASSQRYRGRIEQFF
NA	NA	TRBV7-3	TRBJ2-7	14	TGTGCCAGCAGCTTAGGTCCAGGGGACTACGAGCAGTACTTC	CASSLGPGDYEQYF
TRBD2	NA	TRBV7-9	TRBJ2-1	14	TGTGCCAGCGGGACTAGCGGGAGACTCAATGAGCAGTTCTTC	CASGTSGRLNEQFF
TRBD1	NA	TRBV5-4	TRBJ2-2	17	TGTGCCAGCAGCCTGCTTAGAGGGACAGGTCGCACCGGGGAGCTGTTTTTT	CASSLLRGTGRTGELFF
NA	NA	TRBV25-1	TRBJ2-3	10	TGTGCCAGCAGGCCGGATACGCAGTATTTT	CASRPDTQYF
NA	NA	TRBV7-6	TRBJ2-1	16	TGTGCCAGCAGCTTAGTCCTCAGGGGCTCCTACAATGAGCAGTTCTTC	CASSLVLRGSYNEQFF
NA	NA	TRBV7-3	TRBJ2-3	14	TGTGCCAGCAGCTTACTCGGTCCCATGGATACGCAGTATTTT	CASSLLGPMDTQYF
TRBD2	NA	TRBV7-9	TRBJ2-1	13	TGTGCCAGAGCTAGCGGGAGATCAAATGAGCAGTTCTTC	CARASGRSNEQFF
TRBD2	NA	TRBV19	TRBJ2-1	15	TGTGCCAGTAGACCAGCGGGAGTCGGTTACAATGAGCAGTTCTTC	CASRPAGVGYNEQFF
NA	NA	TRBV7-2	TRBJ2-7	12	TGTGCCAGCAGCTTAATGAGATACGAGCAGTACTTC	CASSLMRYEQYF
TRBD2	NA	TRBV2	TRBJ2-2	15	TGTGCCAGCAAAAGATCGGGAGGGAACACCGGGGAGCTGTTTTTT	CASKRSGGNTGELFF
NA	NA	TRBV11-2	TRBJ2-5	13	TGTGCCAGCAGCTTACAGGGGCAAGAGACCCAGTACTTC	CASSLQGQETQYF
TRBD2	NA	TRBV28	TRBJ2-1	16	TGTGCCAGCAGGGAGTGGGGGGGACTATACCACAATGAGCAGTTCTTC	CASREWGGLYHNEQFF
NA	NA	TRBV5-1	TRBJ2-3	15	TGCGCCAGCAGCTTGGAAGGTCTAGCACCAGATACGCAGTATTTT	CASSLEGLAPDTQYF
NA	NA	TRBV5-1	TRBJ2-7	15	TGCGCCAGCAGCTTGATGGGGAGGGGGTCCTACGAGCAGTACTTC	CASSLMGRGSYEQYF
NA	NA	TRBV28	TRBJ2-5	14	TGTGCCAGCAGTTCCCAGAGGGAGCAAGAGACCCAGTACTTC	CASSSQREQETQYF
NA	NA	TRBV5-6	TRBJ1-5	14	TGTGCCAGCAGCTTGCGGCCACTTGATCCGCCCCAGCATTTT	CASSLRPLDPPQHF
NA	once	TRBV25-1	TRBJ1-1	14	TGTGCCAGCAGTGGTATTGGCAGGGCGGCTGAAGCTTTCTTT	CASSGIGRAAEAFF
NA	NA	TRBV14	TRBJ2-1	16	TGTGCCAGCAGCGACCTGGGATCCCCGCGGGGCAATGAGCAGTTCTTC	CASSDLGSPRGNEQFF
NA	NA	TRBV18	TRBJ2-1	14	TGTGCCAGCTCACAATCGGTCTCCTACAATGAGCAGTTCTTC	CASSQSVSYNEQFF
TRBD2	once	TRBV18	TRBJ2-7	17	TGTGCCAGCTCATCCGGGACAGGGGTAGGACTAGCGGGAGAGCAGTACTTC	CASSSGTGVGLAGEQYF
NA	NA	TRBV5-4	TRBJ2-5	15	TGTGCCAGCAGCTTAGTCCGGGACCGACGCGGGGCCCAGTACTTC	CASSLVRDRRGAQYF
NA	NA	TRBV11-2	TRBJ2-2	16	TGTGCCAGCAGCTTAGTAGGTCGTGCGAACACCGGGGAGCTGTTTTTT	CASSLVGRANTGELFF
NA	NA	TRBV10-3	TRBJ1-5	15	TGTGCCATCAGTGAAACGCCGGCAGGGCATCAGCCCCAGCATTTT	CAISETPAGHQPQHF
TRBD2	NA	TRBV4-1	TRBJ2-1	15	TGCGCCAGCAGCCAAGATCGGGCGGGAGGGCCAGTTTGGTTCTTC	CASSQDRAGGPVWFF
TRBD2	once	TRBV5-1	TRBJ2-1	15	TGCGCCAGCAGCCAGCTAGCGGGCCCTTGGAATGAGCAGTTCTTC	CASSQLAGPWNEQFF
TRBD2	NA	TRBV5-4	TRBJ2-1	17	TGTGCCAGCAGCGCACCTAGCGGGAGGGCCCCCGGTGGTGAGCAGTTCTTC	CASSAPSGRAPGGEQFF
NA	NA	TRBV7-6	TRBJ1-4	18	TGTGCCAGCAGCTTATCGGGTCGGGGGGCTAGTATTCGTGAAAAACTGTTTTTT	CASSLSGRGASIREKLFF
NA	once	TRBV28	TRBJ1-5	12	TGTGCCAGCAGTTTGGTTTATCAGCCCCAGCATTTT	CASSLVYQPQHF
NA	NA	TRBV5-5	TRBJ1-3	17	TGTGCCAGCAGCATTGACGGACAAGTTAGCTCTGGAAACACCATATATTTT	CASSIDGQVSSGNTIYF
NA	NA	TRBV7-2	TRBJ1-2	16	TGTGCCAGCAGCTTGGGGCAGGGGACCCTCCTTTATGGCTACACCTTC	CASSLGQGTLLYGYTF